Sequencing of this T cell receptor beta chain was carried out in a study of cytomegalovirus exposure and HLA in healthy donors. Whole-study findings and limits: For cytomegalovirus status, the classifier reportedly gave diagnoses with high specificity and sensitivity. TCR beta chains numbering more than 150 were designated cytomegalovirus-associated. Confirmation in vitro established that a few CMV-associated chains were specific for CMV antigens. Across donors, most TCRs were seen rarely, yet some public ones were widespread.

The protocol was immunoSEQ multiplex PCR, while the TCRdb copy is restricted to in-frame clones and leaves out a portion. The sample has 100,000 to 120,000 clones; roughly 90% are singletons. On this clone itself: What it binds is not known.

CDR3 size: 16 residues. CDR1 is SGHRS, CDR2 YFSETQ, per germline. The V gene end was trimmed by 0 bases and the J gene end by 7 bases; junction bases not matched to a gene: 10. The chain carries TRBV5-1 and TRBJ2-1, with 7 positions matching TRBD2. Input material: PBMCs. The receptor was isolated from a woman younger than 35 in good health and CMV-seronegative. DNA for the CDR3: TGCGCCAGCAGCTTGGCCTCGAGCGGGAACTCGAATGAGCAGTTCTTC. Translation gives CASSLASSGNSNEQFF.